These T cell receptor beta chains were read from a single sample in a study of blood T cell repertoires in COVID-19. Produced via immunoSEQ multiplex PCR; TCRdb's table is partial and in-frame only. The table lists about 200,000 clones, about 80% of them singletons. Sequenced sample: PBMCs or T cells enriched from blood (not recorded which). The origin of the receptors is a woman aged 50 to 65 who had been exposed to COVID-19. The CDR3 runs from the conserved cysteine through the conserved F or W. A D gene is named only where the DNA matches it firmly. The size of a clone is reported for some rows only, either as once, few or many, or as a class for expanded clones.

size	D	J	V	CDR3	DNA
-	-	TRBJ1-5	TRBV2	CASRRDVGNQPQHF	TGTGCCAGCCGCAGGGATGTCGGCAATCAGCCCCAGCATTTT
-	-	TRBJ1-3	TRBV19	CASIGDGNTIYF	TGTGCCAGTATAGGGGATGGAAACACCATATATTTT
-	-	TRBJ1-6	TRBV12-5	CASGLASSYNSPLHF	TGTGCTAGTGGTTTGGCGAGCTCCTATAATTCACCCCTCCACTTT
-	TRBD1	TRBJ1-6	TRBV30	CAWSTGDNSPLHF	TGTGCCTGGAGTACAGGGGATAATTCACCCCTCCACTTT
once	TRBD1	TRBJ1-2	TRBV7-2	CASSTRTGYGYTF	TGTGCCAGCAGCACACGGACAGGGTATGGCTACACCTTC
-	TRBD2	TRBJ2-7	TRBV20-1	CSASVPGLAESYEQYF	TGCAGTGCTAGTGTTCCGGGACTAGCGGAGTCTTACGAGCAGTACTTC
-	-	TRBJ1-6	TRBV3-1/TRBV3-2	CASSQAAGTSNSPLHF	TGTGCCAGCAGCCAAGCGGCGGGTACCTCCAATTCACCCCTCCACTTT
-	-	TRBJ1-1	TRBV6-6	CASSLSFETEAFF	TGTGCCAGCAGTTTGTCTTTCGAGACTGAAGCTTTCTTT
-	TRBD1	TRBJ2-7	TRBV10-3	CAIRDGQGVTGGQYF	TGTGCCATCAGGGATGGACAGGGGGTTACTGGGGGGCAGTACTTC
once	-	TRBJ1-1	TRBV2	CASSGEFSTEAFF	TGTGCCAGCAGTGGGGAGTTCAGCACTGAAGCTTTCTTT
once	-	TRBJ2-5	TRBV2	CASSVEPRETQYF	TGTGCCAGCAGTGTGGAGCCGAGGGAGACCCAGTACTTC
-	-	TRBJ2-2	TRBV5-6	CATLPIAWRELFF	TGTGCCACCCTTCCGATAGCTTGGCGGGAGCTGTTTTTT
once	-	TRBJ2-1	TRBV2	CASLKEEFNEQFF	TGTGCCAGCCTAAAAGAGGAATTCAATGAGCAGTTCTTC
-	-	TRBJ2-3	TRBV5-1	CASSPTPGDTQYF	TGCGCCAGCAGTCCGACCCCAGGAGATACGCAGTATTTT
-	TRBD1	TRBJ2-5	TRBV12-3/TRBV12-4	CASTWTGTATQYF	TGTGCCAGCACCTGGACAGGGACAGCGACCCAGTACTTC
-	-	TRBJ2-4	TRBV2	CASSEREVVKNIQYF	TGTGCCAGCAGTGAGAGGGAGGTGGTCAAAAACATTCAGTACTTC
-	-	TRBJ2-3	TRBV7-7	CASSLKGGEDTQYF	TGTGCCAGCAGCTTAAAAGGGGGAGAAGATACGCAGTATTTT
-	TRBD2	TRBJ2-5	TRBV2	CASSEGAGGPETQYF	TGTGCCAGCAGTGAAGGGGCGGGGGGGCCAGAGACCCAGTACTTC
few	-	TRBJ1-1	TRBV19	CASSPRTDNTEAFF	TGTGCCAGTAGTCCTAGGACAGATAACACTGAAGCTTTCTTT
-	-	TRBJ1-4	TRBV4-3	CASSGEVSNEKLFF	TGCGCCAGCAGCGGGGAGGTCAGTAATGAAAAACTGTTTTTT
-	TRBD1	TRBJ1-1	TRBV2	CASNRNLSRQGFEAFF	TGTGCCAGCAACCGCAATCTCTCCCGACAGGGGTTTGAAGCTTTCTTT
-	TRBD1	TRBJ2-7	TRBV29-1	CSVTGTGPYEQYF	TGCAGCGTCACCGGGACAGGACCCTACGAGCAGTACTTC
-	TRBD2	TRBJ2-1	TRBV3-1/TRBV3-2	CASSPSGSSYNEQFF	TGTGCCAGCAGCCCTAGCGGGAGCTCCTACAATGAGCAGTTCTTC
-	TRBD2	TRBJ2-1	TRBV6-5	CASGPLALTYNEQFF	TGTGCCAGCGGACCACTAGCGCTGACGTACAATGAGCAGTTCTTC
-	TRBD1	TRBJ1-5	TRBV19	CASAGTGINQPQHF	TGTGCCAGTGCCGGGACAGGGATAAATCAGCCCCAGCATTTT
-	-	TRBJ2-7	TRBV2	CASSPRVYPYEQYF	TGTGCCAGCAGTCCCAGGGTTTATCCCTACGAGCAGTACTTC
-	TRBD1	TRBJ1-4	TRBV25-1	CASSEGQGASSANEKLFF	TGTGCCAGCAGTGAGGGACAGGGGGCATCGTCAGCTAATGAAAAACTGTTTTTT
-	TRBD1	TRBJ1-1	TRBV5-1	CASSQGTGALMNTEAFF	TGCGCCAGCAGCCAGGGGACAGGAGCCTTGATGAACACTGAAGCTTTCTTT
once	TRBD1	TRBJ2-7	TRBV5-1	CASSLSGQYEQYF	TGCGCCAGCAGCTTGTCGGGACAGTACGAGCAGTACTTC
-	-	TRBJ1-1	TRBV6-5	CASSPTENTEAFF	TGTGCCAGCAGTCCAACAGAGAACACTGAAGCTTTCTTT
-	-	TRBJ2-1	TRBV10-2	CASSEGLGSYGQFF	TGCGCCAGCAGTGAAGGTCTCGGGTCCTACGGACAGTTCTTC
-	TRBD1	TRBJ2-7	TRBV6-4	CASSDTQDRVDEQYF	TGTGCCAGCAGTGACACACAAGACAGGGTGGATGAGCAGTACTTC
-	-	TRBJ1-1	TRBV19	CASSIVQDTEAFF	TGTGCCAGTAGTATTGTCCAGGACACTGAAGCTTTCTTT
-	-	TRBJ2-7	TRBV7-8	CASSFSNYEQYF	TGTGCCAGCAGCTTCAGTAACTACGAGCAGTACTTC
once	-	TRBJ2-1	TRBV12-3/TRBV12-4	CASSLRGNEQFF	TGTGCCAGCAGTTTACGGGGCAATGAGCAGTTCTTC
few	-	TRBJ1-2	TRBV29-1	CSVEAPDRNYGYTF	TGCAGCGTTGAAGCCCCTGACAGAAACTATGGCTACACCTTC
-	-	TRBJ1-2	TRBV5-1	CASRLEWGLPPYGYTF	TGCGCCAGCAGGCTTGAGTGGGGCCTACCCCCCTATGGCTACACCTTC
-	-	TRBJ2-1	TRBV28	CASSSRRGGSYNEQFF	TGTGCCAGCAGTTCCCGCAGAGGGGGCTCCTACAATGAGCAGTTCTTC
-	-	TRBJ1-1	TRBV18	CASSPARGVGTEAFF	TGTGCCAGCTCACCAGCCCGCGGGGTTGGAACTGAAGCTTTCTTT
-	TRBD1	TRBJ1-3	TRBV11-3	CASSSSTGAGNTIYF	TGTGCCAGCAGCTCGTCGACAGGGGCGGGAAACACCATATATTTT
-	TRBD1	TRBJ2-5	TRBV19	CASSIGQGARETQYF	TGTGCCAGTAGCATCGGACAGGGGGCGAGAGAGACCCAGTACTTC
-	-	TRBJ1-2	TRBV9	CASSPRTGDLYGYTF	TGTGCCAGCAGCCCCCGAACGGGGGATCTCTATGGCTACACCTTC
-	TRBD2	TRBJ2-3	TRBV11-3	CASSSRTSGGGTDTQYF	TGTGCCAGCAGCTCTCGGACTAGCGGGGGGGGCACAGATACGCAGTATTTT
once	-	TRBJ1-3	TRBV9	CASSVDGTGNTIYF	TGTGCCAGCAGCGTAGACGGGACTGGAAACACCATATATTTT
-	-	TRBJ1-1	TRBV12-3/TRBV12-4	CASSLEGIEAFF	TGTGCCAGCAGTTTAGAGGGGATTGAAGCTTTCTTT
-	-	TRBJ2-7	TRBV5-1	CASSFNSWQYF	TGCGCCAGCAGCTTTAACTCCTGGCAGTACTTC
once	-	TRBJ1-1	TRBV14	CASSVRGGLNTEAFF	TGTGCCAGCAGCGTCCGCGGGGGCCTGAACACTGAAGCTTTCTTT
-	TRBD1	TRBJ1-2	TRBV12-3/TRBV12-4	CASGRQGDYGYTF	TGTGCCAGCGGAAGGCAGGGGGACTATGGCTACACCTTC
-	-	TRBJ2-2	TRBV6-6	CASSYGQQSTGELFF	TGTGCCAGCAGTTACGGACAGCAATCCACCGGGGAGCTGTTTTTT
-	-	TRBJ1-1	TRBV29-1	CSGRWAGTEAFF	TGCAGCGGCAGGTGGGCGGGCACTGAAGCTTTCTTT
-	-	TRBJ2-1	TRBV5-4	CASSLGPGNEQFF	TGTGCCAGCAGCTTGGGGCCTGGCAATGAGCAGTTCTTC
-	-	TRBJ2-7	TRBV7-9	CASSLVAGWSYEQYF	TGTGCCAGCAGCTTAGTCGCAGGGTGGTCCTACGAGCAGTACTTC
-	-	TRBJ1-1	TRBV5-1	CASSFQSLVGSTEAFF	TGCGCCAGCAGCTTCCAGTCTCTCGTCGGGAGCACTGAAGCTTTCTTT
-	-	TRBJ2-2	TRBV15	CATSRPVGRLNTGELFF	TGTGCCACCAGCAGGCCGGTAGGGAGGCTAAACACCGGGGAGCTGTTTTTT
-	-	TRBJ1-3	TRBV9	CASSVAEGTIYF	TGTGCCAGCAGCGTAGCGGAGGGCACCATATATTTT
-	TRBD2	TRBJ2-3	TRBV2	CASAMERGGTDTQYF	TGTGCCAGCGCCATGGAGCGGGGGGGCACAGATACGCAGTATTTT
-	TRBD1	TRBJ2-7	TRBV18	CASSPDRNLYEQYF	TGTGCCAGCTCACCGGACAGGAATCTCTACGAGCAGTACTTC